This T cell receptor (beta chain) was sequenced during a study of blood T cell repertoires in COVID-19. Study as a whole: Acute and convalescent COVID-19 specimens originated in the United States, Italy and Spain. PBMCs, B-cell-depleted T cells, or T cells provided the cDNA or gDNA that made up the material.

Trimming cost V 4 bases and J 6 bases; bases outside gene matches: 6. Germline V lookup: CDR1 SGDLS, CDR2 YYNGEE. CDR3 length equals 16 residues. As originally analysed: Reference gene primer amplification in the assay estimated nucleated cell counts. Sequencing used immunoSEQ multiplex PCR; TCRdb keeps in-frame clones, though not all of them. The V and J calls and the clone size are those of that table, but D and trimming were determined from the DNA. The sample has over 400,000 clones, 70% to 90% seen once. Sequencing input: peripheral blood. This TCR derives from a human donor in a cohort sampled during active COVID-19. The V call is TRBV9, the J call TRBJ2-2, with 13 bases matching TRBD2. The CDR3 DNA is TGTGCCAGCAGCTTTACTAGCGGGAGGGCCCCCGGGGAGCTGTTTTTT. Translation gives CASSFTSGRAPGELFF.